These 18 T cell receptor beta chains came from one sample sequenced in a study of blood T cell repertoires in COVID-19. Assay: immunoSEQ multiplex PCR; the TCRdb copy retains only in-frame clones and omits some. The sample shows about 370,000 clones, around 87% of them seen only once. The sequenced material came from peripheral blood. The receptors originated from a woman aged 25 to 39 with COVID-19, enrolled during active disease.

The count of this clone is one. This rearrangement joins TRBV28 to TRBJ2-7; D not certain. The CDR3 spans 15 residues. V dropped 3 bases and J dropped 0 bases, with 12 bases sitting between them. Germline values: CDR1 MDHEN, CDR2 SYDVKM. The CDR3 protein is CASSFRSPSSYEQYF. DNA for the CDR3: TGTGCCAGCAGTTTTCGGTCGCCGAGCTCCTACGAGCAGTACTTC.

J is TRBJ1-1 and V is TRBV20-1, with D perhaps TRBD1 (5 bases). V was cut by 3 bases and J by 2 bases, with 16 bases left in between. The CDR3 sequence is 15 residues long. In germline, CDR1 is DFQATT, CDR2 SNEGSKA (reference sequence). CDR3 protein: CSASGAGYGNTEAFF. CDR3 DNA: TGCAGTGCTAGTGGGGCAGGGTATGGAAACACTGAAGCTTTCTTT.

J is TRBJ1-1 and V is TRBV6-5, with 11 bases that match TRBD1. This CDR3 region has 13 residues. V gave up 7 bases and J gave up 5 bases; unmatched junction bases: 3. Per germline, CDR1 MNHEY and CDR2 SVGAGI. CDR3 DNA: TGTGCCAGCAACCGGGACAGGGGGACTGAAGCTTTCTTT. Amino acids: CASNRDRGTEAFF.

The chain joins TRBV28 to TRBJ2-2, with 9 bases lining up with TRBD2. This CDR3 comprises 16 residues. V shed 8 bases, J shed 5 bases, and the junction held 12 bases outside the gene matches. Germline loops: CDR1 MDHEN, CDR2 SYDVKM. This chain's CDR3 is CASFSPAGGRTGELFF. CDR3 coding DNA: TGTGCCAGCTTTTCACCAGCGGGAGGTAGAACCGGGGAGCTGTTTTTT.

This chain connects TRBV6-5 to TRBJ2-7, with 9 bases identical to TRBD1. This CDR3 spans 16 amino acids. Losses at the gene ends were 4 bases for V and 2 bases for J; bases not matched to a gene: 9. Germline CDR1 MNHEY, CDR2 SVGAGI. This CDR3 reads CASSSSPGQGAYEQYF. CDR3 sequence (DNA): TGTGCCAGCAGTTCCAGCCCGGGACAGGGTGCCTACGAGCAGTACTTC.

The V and J genes are TRBV7-3 and TRBJ2-1; TRBD2 matches at 13 bases. The CDR3 is made up of 17 amino acids. The V segment lost 0 bases and the J segment 4 bases; nucleotides outside the gene matches: 3. Germline CDR1 and CDR2: SGHTA and FQGTGA. The CDR3 here is CASSLTEGLAGYNEQFF. For the CDR3, the DNA is TGTGCCAGCAGCTTAACTGAGGGACTAGCGGGATACAATGAGCAGTTCTTC.

This chain links TRBV11-3 with TRBJ1-5; TRBD1 matches 7 bases. Germline V lookup: CDR1 SGHNT, CDR2 YENEEA. V was pared by 3 bases and J by 4 bases, with 3 bases of the junction left unmatched. This CDR3 is 14 amino acids long. As DNA, the CDR3 is TGTGCCAGCAGCTTCCACAGGGGAAATCAGCCCCAGCATTTT. This codes for CASSFHRGNQPQHF.

The V call is TRBV28, the J call TRBJ2-4; 13 bases are shared with TRBD2. CDR1 and CDR2 (germline): MDHEN, SYDVKM. Germline trimming cut 5 bases from V and 0 bases from J; bases unmatched to any gene: 7. There are 18 residues in the CDR3. CDR3: CASSPLAGGPGAKNIQYF. CDR3 in DNA: TGTGCCAGCAGTCCACTAGCGGGAGGGCCGGGAGCCAAAAACATTCAGTACTTC.

V usage is TRBV19 and J usage is TRBJ2-2; the D gene is possibly TRBD1 (5 bases). The CDR3 has 15 amino acids. V lost 7 bases, J lost 0 bases, and 12 bases lay in between. Germline V gives CDR1 LNHDA, CDR2 SQIVND (reference sequence). CDR3 protein: CASMERTPNTGELFF. The CDR3 nucleotides read TGTGCCAGTATGGAAAGGACACCGAACACCGGGGAGCTGTTTTTT.

The V gene is TRBV6-5, the J gene TRBJ1-1; TRBD1 matches at 7 bases. Germline trimming cut 5 bases from V and 4 bases from J; bases unmatched to any gene: 10. The CDR3 extends over 15 amino acids. Germline values: CDR1 MNHEY, CDR2 SVGAGI. CDR3 region: CASSSRQGRGTEAFF. The CDR3 DNA reads TGTGCCAGCAGTAGCCGACAGGGAAGGGGCACTGAAGCTTTCTTT.

This chain links TRBV7-2 with TRBJ2-3; the match to TRBD2 covers 9 bases. J lost 5 bases, V lost 4 bases, and 4 bases had no gene match. CDR3 length: 14 amino acids. Germline lookup yields CDR1 SGHTA and CDR2 FQGNSA. CDR3 sequence reads: CASSYGTSLDTQYF. CDR3 DNA sequence: TGTGCCAGCAGCTACGGGACTAGCCTAGATACGCAGTATTTT. The complete variable domain, with remaining parts taken from reference TRBV7-2 and TRBJ2-3, reads GAGVSQSPSNKVTEKGKDVELRCDPISGHTALYWYRQSLGQGLEFLIYFQGNSAPDKSGLPSDRFSAERTGGSVSTLTIQRTQQEDSAVYLCASSYGTSLDTQYFGPGTRLTVL.

The gene calls are TRBV10-3 and TRBJ2-7; the D gene is possibly TRBD1 (5 bases). Germline lookup yields CDR1 ENHRY and CDR2 SYGVKD. The CDR3 has 16 amino acids. Trimming left V 4 bases short and J 1 base short, with 17 bases between. CDR3 DNA sequence: TGTGCCATCAGTGGCCCCCCTCAGACAGCTTCCTACGAGCAGTACTTC. As protein: CAISGPPQTASYEQYF.

The CDR3 loop is CASSSSGTSGIEEQFF. In DNA, the CDR3 is TGTGCCAGCAGCTCTTCCGGGACTAGCGGGATAGAAGAGCAGTTCTTC. The chain employs TRBV11-2 and TRBJ2-1, with 13 bases identical to TRBD2. The trim removed 4 bases at V and 10 bases at J, leaving 10 bases unmatched. Germline CDR1 and CDR2: SGHAT and FQNNGV. This CDR3 is built from 16 residues.

This chain uses TRBV28 with TRBJ2-1; TRBD2 matches 16 bases. This CDR3 has 19 residues. Germline V gene data show CDR1 as MDHEN and CDR2 as SYDVKM. V shed 1 base, J shed 4 bases, and the junction held 7 bases outside the gene matches. CDR3 region: CASSLSGTSGRAGYNEQFF. In DNA, the CDR3 is TGTGCCAGCAGTTTATCCGGGACTAGCGGGAGGGCCGGGTACAATGAGCAGTTCTTC.

This chain links TRBV6-5 with TRBJ2-7; a possible D gene is TRBD1 (6 bases). The CDR3 loop spans 13 amino acids. Germline CDR1 and CDR2: MNHEY and SVGAGI. V was trimmed by 2 bases and J by 3 bases, leaving 8 bases between them. DNA for the CDR3: TGTGCCAGCAGTTACGGACAGAGCTACGAGCAGTACTTC. It is translated as CASSYGQSYEQYF.

The table lists this clone with a few counts. The chain is built from TRBV20-1 and TRBJ1-5; TRBD1 might be the D (5 bases). Germline assignment: CDR1 DFQATT and CDR2 SNEGSKA (reference sequence). V was clipped by 3 bases and J by 4 bases, with 16 bases between them. The CDR3 is made up of 15 amino acids. CDR3 sequence (DNA): TGCAGTGCTAGTGCTGTGCAGGGAGGGAATCAGCCCCAGCATTTT. It is translated as CSASAVQGGNQPQHF.

The chain uses TRBV9 and TRBJ2-1, with D tentatively TRBD2 (5 bases). This CDR3 region has 19 residues. Deletions cut 0 bases from V and 6 bases from J, with 25 bases between. Germline values: CDR1 SGDLS, CDR2 YYNGEE. In nucleotides, the CDR3 is TGTGCCAGCAGCGTAGTAGTCCAGGACGCGGGCCCCAAGGGCAATGAGCAGTTCTTC. It codes for CASSVVVQDAGPKGNEQFF.

V is TRBV11-3 and J is TRBJ2-3; 11 bases match TRBD2. Germline loops: CDR1 SGHNT, CDR2 YENEEA. The CDR3 has 14 amino acids. V gave up 1 base and J gave up 10 bases; unmatched junction bases: 4. DNA for the CDR3: TGTGCCAGCAGCTTAGGCGGACTAGCGGGCCCGCAGTATTTT. Protein sequence: CASSLGGLAGPQYF. The entire variable domain, with the rest obtained from reference TRBV11-3 and TRBJ2-3, is as follows: EAGVVQSPRYKIIEKKQPVAFWCNPISGHNTLYWYLQNLGQGPELLIRYENEEAVDDSQLPKDRFSAERLKGVDSTLKIQPAELGDSAVYLCASSLGGLAGPQYFGPGTRLTVL.